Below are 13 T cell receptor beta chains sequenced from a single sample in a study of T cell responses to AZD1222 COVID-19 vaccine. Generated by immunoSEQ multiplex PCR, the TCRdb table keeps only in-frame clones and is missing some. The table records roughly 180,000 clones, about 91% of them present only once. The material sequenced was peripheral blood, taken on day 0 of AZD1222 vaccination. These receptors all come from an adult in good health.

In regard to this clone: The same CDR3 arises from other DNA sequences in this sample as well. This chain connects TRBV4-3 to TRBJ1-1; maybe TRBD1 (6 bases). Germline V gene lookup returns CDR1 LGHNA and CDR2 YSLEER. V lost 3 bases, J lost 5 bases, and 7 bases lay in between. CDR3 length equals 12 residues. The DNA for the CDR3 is TGCGCCAGCAGCCACAGGGGAACTGAAGCTTTCTTT. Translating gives CASSHRGTEAFF.

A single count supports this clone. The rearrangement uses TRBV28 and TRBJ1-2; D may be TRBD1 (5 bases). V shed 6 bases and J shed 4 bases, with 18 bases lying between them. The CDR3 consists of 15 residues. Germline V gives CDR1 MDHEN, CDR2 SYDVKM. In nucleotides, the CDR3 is TGTGCCAGCAGCCCCCCAGGGACCCCTTTCTATGGCTACACCTTC. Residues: CASSPPGTPFYGYTF.

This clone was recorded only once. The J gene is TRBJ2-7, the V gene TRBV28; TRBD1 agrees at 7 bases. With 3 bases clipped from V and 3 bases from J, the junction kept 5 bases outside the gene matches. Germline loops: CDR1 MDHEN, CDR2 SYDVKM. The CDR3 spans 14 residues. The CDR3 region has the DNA TGTGCCAGCAGTTTCCCGGGACAGAGCTACGAGCAGTACTTC. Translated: CASSFPGQSYEQYF.

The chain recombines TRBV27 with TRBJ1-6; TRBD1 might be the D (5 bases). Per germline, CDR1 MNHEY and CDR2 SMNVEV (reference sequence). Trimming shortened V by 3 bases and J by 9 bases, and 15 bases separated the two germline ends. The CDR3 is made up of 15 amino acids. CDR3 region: CASSLGQGSGSPLHF. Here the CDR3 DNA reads TGTGCCAGCAGTTTGGGGCAGGGCTCGGGTTCACCCCTCCACTTT.

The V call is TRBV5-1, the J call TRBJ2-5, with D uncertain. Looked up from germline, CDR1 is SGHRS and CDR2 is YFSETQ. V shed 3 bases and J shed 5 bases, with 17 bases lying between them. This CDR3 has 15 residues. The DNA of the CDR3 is TGCGCCAGCAGCTCCACAACCAGGCGTGGGGAGACCCAGTACTTC. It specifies CASSSTTRRGETQYF.

The DNA for the CDR3 is TGCGCCAGCAGTCTGAACACTGAAGCTTTCTTT. It codes for CASSLNTEAFF. The chain links TRBV10-2 to TRBJ1-1; D is uncertain. Trimming stripped 5 bases from V and 0 bases from J, with 1 base between. Germline V gene data show CDR1 as WSHSY and CDR2 as SAAADI. This CDR3 spans 11 amino acids.

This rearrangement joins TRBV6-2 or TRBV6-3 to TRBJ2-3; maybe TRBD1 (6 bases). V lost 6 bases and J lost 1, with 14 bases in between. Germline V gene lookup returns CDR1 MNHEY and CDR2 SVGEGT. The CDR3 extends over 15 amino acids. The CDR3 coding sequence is TGTGCCAGCAGCAATGACCCAGGGGGCACAGATACGCAGTATTTT. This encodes CASSNDPGGTDTQYF.

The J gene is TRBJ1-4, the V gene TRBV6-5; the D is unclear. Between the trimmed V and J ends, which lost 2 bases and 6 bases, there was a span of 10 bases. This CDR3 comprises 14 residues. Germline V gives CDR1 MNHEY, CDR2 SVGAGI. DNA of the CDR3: TGTGCCAGCAGTTACCGCCACAAGTATGAAAAACTGTTTTTT. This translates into CASSYRHKYEKLFF.

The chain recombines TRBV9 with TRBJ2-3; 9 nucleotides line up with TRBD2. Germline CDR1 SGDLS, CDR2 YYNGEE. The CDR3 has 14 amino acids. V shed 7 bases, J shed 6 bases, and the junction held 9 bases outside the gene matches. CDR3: CASAGGATYDTQYF. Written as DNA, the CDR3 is TGTGCCAGCGCGGGAGGGGCGACCTACGATACGCAGTATTTT. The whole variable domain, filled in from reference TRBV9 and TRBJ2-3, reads DSGVTQTPKHLITATGQRVTLRCSPRSGDLSVYWYQQSLDQGLQFLIQYYNGEERAKGNILERFSAQQFPDLHSELNLSSLELGDSALYFCASAGGATYDTQYFGPGTRLTVL.

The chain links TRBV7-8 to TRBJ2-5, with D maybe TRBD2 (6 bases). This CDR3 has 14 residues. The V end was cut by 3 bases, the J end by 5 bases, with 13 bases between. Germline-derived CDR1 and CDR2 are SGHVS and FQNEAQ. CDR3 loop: CASSFTLAVETQYF. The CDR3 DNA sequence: TGTGCCAGCAGCTTTACTTTAGCGGTGGAGACCCAGTACTTC.

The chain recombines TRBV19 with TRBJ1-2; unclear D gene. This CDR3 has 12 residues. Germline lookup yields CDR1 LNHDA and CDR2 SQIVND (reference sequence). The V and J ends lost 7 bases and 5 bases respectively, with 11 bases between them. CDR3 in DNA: TGTGCCAGTAATCCGGGAGGATATGGCTACACCTTC. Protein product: CASNPGGYGYTF.

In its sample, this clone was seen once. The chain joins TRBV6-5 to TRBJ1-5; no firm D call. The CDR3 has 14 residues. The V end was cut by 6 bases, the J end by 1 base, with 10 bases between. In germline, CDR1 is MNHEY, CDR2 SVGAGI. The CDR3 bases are TGTGCCAGCAGGTACACCCACAGCAATCAGCCCCAGCATTTT. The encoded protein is CASRYTHSNQPQHF.

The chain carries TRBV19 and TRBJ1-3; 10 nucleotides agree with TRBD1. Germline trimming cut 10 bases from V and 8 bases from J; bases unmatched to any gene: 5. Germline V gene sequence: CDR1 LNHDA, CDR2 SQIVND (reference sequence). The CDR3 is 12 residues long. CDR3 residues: CATWDRGYTIYF. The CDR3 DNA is TGTGCCACTTGGGACAGGGGTTACACCATATATTTT. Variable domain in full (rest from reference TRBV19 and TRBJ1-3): DGGITQSPKYLFRKEGQNVTLSCEQNLNHDAMYWYRQDPGQGLRLIYYSQIVNDFQKGDIAEGYSVSREKKESFPLTVTSAQKNPTAFYLCATWDRGYTIYFGEGSWLTVV.